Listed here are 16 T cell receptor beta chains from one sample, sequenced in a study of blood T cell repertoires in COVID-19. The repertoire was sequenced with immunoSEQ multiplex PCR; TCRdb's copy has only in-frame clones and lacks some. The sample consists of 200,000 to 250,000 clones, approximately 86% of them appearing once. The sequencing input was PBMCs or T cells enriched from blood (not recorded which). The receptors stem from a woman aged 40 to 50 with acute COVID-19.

The CDR3 bases are TGTGCCAGCAGCATTGGACAGGCCTACGAGCAGTACTTC. It specifies CASSIGQAYEQYF. The chain employs TRBV11-2 and TRBJ2-7; 7 positions match TRBD1. This CDR3 has 13 residues. Germline loops: CDR1 SGHAT, CDR2 FQNNGV. Trimming cost V 5 bases and J 2 bases; bases outside gene matches: 3.

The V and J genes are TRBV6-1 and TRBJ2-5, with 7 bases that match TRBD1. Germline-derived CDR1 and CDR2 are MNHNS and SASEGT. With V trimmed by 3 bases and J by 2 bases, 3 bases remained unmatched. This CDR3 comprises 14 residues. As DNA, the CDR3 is TGTGCCAGCAGTGATAAGGGACAGCAAGAGACCCAGTACTTC. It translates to CASSDKGQQETQYF.

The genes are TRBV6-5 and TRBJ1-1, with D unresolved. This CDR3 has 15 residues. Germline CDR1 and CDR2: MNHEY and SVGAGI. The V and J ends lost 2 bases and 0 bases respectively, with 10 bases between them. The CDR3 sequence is CASSYTDQVNTEAFF. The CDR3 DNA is TGTGCCAGCAGTTACACCGACCAGGTGAACACTGAAGCTTTCTTT.

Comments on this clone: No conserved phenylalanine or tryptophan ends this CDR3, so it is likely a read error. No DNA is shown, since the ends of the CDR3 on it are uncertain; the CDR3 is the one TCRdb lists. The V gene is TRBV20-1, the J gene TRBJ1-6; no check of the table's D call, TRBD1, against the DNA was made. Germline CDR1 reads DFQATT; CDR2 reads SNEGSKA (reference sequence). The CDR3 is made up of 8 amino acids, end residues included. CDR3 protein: CSARVPHV.

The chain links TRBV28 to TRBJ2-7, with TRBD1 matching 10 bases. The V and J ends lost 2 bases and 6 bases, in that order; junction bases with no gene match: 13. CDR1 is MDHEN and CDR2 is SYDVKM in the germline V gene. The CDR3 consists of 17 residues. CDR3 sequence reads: CASSLRRDRGFQSEQYF. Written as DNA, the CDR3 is TGTGCCAGCAGTTTACGCCGGGACAGGGGTTTTCAGAGCGAGCAGTACTTC.

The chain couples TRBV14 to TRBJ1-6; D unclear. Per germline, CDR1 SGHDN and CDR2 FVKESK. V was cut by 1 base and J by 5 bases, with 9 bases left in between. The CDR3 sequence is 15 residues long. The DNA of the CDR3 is TGTGCCAGCAGCCAAGGACTTCAACATAATTCACCCCTCCACTTT. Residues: CASSQGLQHNSPLHF.

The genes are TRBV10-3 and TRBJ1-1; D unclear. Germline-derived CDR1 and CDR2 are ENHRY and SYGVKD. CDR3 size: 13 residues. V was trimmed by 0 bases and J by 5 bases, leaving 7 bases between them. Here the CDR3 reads CAISESSGTEAFF. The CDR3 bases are TGTGCCATCAGTGAGTCATCGGGAACTGAAGCTTTCTTT.

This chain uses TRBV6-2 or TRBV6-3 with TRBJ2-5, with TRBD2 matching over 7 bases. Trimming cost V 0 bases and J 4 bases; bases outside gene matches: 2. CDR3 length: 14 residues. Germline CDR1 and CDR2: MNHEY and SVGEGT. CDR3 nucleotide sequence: TGTGCCAGCAGTTACTCGGGCGGGGGAGAGACCCAGTACTTC. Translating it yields CASSYSGGGETQYF.

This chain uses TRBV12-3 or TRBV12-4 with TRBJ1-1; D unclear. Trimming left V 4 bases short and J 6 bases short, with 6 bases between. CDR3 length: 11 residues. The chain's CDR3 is CASSYGSEAFF. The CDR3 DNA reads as TGTGCCAGCAGTTACGGGTCTGAAGCTTTCTTT.

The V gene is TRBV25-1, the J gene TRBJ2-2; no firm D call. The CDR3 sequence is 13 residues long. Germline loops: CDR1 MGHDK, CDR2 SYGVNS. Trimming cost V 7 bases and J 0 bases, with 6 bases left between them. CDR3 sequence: CASTTTNTGELFF. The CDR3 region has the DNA TGTGCCAGCACCACTACGAACACCGGGGAGCTGTTTTTT.

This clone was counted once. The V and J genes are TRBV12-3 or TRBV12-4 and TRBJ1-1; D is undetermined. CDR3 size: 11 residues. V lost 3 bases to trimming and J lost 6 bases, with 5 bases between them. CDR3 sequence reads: CASSFGPEAFF. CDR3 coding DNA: TGTGCCAGCAGTTTTGGCCCTGAAGCTTTCTTT.

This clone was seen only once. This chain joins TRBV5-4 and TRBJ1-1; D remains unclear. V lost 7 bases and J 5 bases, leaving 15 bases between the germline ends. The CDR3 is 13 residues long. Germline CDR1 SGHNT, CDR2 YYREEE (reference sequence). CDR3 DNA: TGTGCCAGCTCCGGTGGAGGGCGGACTGAAGCTTTCTTT. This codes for CASSGGGRTEAFF.

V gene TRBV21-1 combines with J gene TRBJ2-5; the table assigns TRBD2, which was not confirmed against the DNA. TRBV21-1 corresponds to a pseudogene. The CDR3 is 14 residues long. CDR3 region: CASPIVAGVGTQYF. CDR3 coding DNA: TGTGCCAGCCCGATTGTAGCGGGAGTAGGGACCCAGTACTTC.

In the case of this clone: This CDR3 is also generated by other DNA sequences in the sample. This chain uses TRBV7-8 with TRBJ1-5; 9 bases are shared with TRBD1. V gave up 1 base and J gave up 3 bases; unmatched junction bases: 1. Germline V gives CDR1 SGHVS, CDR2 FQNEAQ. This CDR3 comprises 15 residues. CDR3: CASSLGTGDNQPQHF. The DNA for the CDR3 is TGTGCCAGCAGCTTAGGGACAGGGGACAATCAGCCCCAGCATTTT.

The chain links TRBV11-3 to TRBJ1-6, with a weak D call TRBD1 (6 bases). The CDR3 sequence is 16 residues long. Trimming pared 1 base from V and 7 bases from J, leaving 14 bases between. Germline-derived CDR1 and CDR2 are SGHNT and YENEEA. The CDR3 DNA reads TGTGCCAGCAGCTTAGGGTCCGACAGGCCCAATTCACCCCTCCACTTT. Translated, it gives CASSLGSDRPNSPLHF. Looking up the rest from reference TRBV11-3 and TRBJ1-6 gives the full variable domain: EAGVVQSPRYKIIEKKQPVAFWCNPISGHNTLYWYLQNLGQGPELLIRYENEEAVDDSQLPKDRFSAERLKGVDSTLKIQPAELGDSAVYLCASSLGSDRPNSPLHFGNGTRLTVT.

The CDR3 reads CASSLRSTSSYNEQFF. The CDR3 DNA sequence: TGTGCCAGCAGTTTAAGAAGCACTAGCTCCTACAATGAGCAGTTCTTC. This sequence joins TRBV27 and TRBJ2-1; weak D call: TRBD2 (5 bases). Germline values: CDR1 MNHEY, CDR2 SMNVEV (reference sequence). The CDR3 sequence is 16 residues long. Trimming shortened V by 2 bases and J by 0 bases, and 11 bases separated the two germline ends.